The 2 T cell receptor beta chains presented below share a single source sample, sequenced in a study of T cell repertoires in cytomegalovirus infection. MiXCR, run by TCRdb on the reads, gives a single entry per CDR3 protein. This table holds 600,000 to 800,000 distinct CDR3 sequences, roughly 26% found once. The specimen was CD8+ T cells from PBMCs. The receptors were gathered from a human donor in good health (CMV status not recorded). Some clones in this sample may be carry-over from other donors' samples.

In regard to this clonotype: Given a much more abundant clone one base away, this may be a read error. The chain uses TRBV7-8 and TRBJ1-3; perhaps TRBD1 as D (5 bases). Germline V gene sequence: CDR1 SGHVS, CDR2 FQNEAQ. The V end lost 9 bases, the J end lost 0 bases, and 15 bases lay between the germline ends. The CDR3 contains 15 residues. DNA of the CDR3: TGTGCCAGAGCCCGGGGACGGTTCTCTGGAAACACCATATATTTT. Its protein is CARARGRFSGNTIYF.

The chain uses TRBV10-3 and TRBJ1-2; no reliable D call. This CDR3 spans 11 amino acids. V shed 6 bases and J shed 8 bases, with 10 bases lying between them. Germline CDR1 and CDR2: ENHRY and SYGVKD. In nucleotides, the CDR3 is TGTGCCATCAGAGAACCAAGGGGCTACACCTTC. This sequence encodes CAIREPRGYTF.